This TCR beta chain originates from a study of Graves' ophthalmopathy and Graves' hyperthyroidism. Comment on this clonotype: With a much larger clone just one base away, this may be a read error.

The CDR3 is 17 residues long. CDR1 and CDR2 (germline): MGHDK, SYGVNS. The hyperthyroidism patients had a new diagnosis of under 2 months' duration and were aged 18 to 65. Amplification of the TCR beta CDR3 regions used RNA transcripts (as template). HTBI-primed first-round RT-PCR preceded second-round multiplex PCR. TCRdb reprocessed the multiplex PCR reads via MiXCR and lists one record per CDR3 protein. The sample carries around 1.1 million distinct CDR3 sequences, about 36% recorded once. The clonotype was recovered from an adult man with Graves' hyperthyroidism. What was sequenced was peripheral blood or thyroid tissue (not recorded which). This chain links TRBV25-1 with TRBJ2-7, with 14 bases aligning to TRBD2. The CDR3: CATTPGLAGEESYDQYF. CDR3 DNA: TGTGCCACCACACCGGGACTAGCGGGAGAGGAGTCCTACGATCAGTACTTC.